The T cell receptor beta chain described here comes from a study of blood T cell repertoires in COVID-19. The CDR3 has 16 amino acids. Germline-derived CDR1 and CDR2 are KGHDR and SFDVKD. The V gene end was trimmed by 1 base and the J gene end by 6 bases; junction bases not matched to a gene: 8. Sequencing used immunoSEQ multiplex PCR; TCRdb keeps in-frame clones, though not all of them. The sample consists of some 190,000 clones, around 80% of them appearing once. This chain uses TRBV24-1 with TRBJ2-1; 7 positions match TRBD2. The TCR was taken from a man aged 55 to 70 with acute or convalescent COVID-19. Sequencing used peripheral blood. CDR3 DNA: TGTGCCACCAGTGATTTAGGACGGGGGGAGAGCAATGAGCAGTTCTTC. The encoded protein is CATSDLGRGESNEQFF.